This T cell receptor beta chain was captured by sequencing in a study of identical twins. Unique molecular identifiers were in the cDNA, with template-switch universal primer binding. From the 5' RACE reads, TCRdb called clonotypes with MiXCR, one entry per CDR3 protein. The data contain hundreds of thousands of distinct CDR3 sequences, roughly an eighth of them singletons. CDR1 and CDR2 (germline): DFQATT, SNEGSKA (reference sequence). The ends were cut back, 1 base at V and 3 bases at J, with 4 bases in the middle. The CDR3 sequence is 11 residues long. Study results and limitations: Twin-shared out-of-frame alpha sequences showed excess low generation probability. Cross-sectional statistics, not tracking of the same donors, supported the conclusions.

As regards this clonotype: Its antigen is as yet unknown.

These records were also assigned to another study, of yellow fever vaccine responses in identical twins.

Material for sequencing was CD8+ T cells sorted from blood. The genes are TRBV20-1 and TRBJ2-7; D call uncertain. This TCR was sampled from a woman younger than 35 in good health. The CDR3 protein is CSARVNYEQYF. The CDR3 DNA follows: TGCAGTGCTAGAGTTAACTACGAGCAGTACTTC.